A single sample is the source of the 22 T cell receptor beta chains below, sequenced in a study of T cell changes during pregnancy in multiple sclerosis (dated by TCRdb to the late 2010s). To prepare the library, the immunoSEQ multiplex PCR assay was applied. In TCRdb, the immuneACCESS table is reduced to in-frame sequences with V and J assigned. These tables do not hold every clone; where another copy was compared, an unresolved V gene accounts for under half, and the others remain unexplained. The sample has about 28,000 clones on record, around 90% of them singletons. Roughly 5.2% of the sample is taken by the ten largest. The sample was peripheral blood, taken in the first trimester of pregnancy. These receptors originate from a female donor in good health, enrolled as a control in a pregnancy study.

The chain employs TRBV5-1 and TRBJ2-1; 7 positions match TRBD2. The J segment lost 6 bases and the V segment lost 0 bases, leaving 6 bases of the junction unmatched. Germline CDR1 SGHRS, CDR2 YFSETQ. The CDR3 covers 15 residues. The CDR3 nucleotides read TGCGCCAGCAGCTTGGATTCTCTAGCGGTCAATGAGCAGTTCTTC. Translation: CASSLDSLAVNEQFF.

The chain uses TRBV11-2 and TRBJ2-7, with a weak D call TRBD2 (5 bases). The CDR3 contains 14 residues. V was clipped by 5 bases and J by 1 base, with 12 bases between them. Germline V gene lookup returns CDR1 SGHAT and CDR2 FQNNGV. The CDR3 bases are TGTGCCAGCAGCACGGACTCGCCGTCCTACGAGCAGTACTTC. Translating gives CASSTDSPSYEQYF.

The table lists this clone with a count of one. The chain is built from TRBV6-5 and TRBJ1-1, with a possible D match to TRBD1 (5 bases). Germline V CDR1 and CDR2: MNHEY, SVGAGI. The CDR3 totals 16 residues. Trimming left V 2 bases short and J 5 bases short, with 18 bases between. CDR3 residues: CASSYTGDPVYTEAFF. The CDR3, as DNA: TGTGCCAGCAGTTACACGGGGGACCCGGTCTATACTGAAGCTTTCTTT.

Only one count was recorded for this clone. The genes are TRBV20-1 and TRBJ2-7, with D perhaps matching TRBD2 (5 bases). CDR3 length: 11 amino acids. V shed 5 bases and J shed 12 bases, with 17 bases lying between them. Germline values: CDR1 DFQATT, CDR2 SNEGSKA (reference sequence). DNA of the CDR3: TGCAGTGCTCCCCACGGGCCCGCGGGGTACTTC. It specifies CSAPHGPAGYF.

The V and J genes are TRBV15 and TRBJ2-1; 8 nucleotides agree with TRBD2. V dropped 6 bases and J dropped 4; count of bases not matched to a gene: 8. There are 15 residues in the CDR3. CDR1 is LNHNV and CDR2 is YYDKDF in the germline V gene (reference sequence). The CDR3 bases are TGTGCCACCAGTAATTTTAGCGGGGCATACAATGAGCAGTTCTTC. Translation: CATSNFSGAYNEQFF.

This chain connects TRBV5-4 to TRBJ2-2; 11 bases are a match to TRBD2. Germline V lookup: CDR1 SGHNT, CDR2 YYREEE (reference sequence). The V gene end was trimmed by 2 bases and the J gene end by 4 bases; junction bases not matched to a gene: 1. The CDR3 extends over 15 amino acids. Written as DNA, the CDR3 is TGTGCCAGCAGCTTTAGCGGGGGGGGCACCGGGGAGCTGTTTTTT. It is translated as CASSFSGGGTGELFF. Combining the CDR3 with reference TRBV5-4 and TRBJ2-2 gives the whole variable domain ETGVTQSPTHLIKTRGQQVTLRCSSQSGHNTVSWYQQALGQGPQFIFQYYREEENGRGNFPPRFSGLQFPNYSSELNVNALELDDSALYLCASSFSGGGTGELFFGEGSRLTVL.

This chain links TRBV6-4 with TRBJ1-2; D remains unclear. Trimming stripped 3 bases from V and 8 bases from J, with 13 bases between. This CDR3 contains 13 residues. Germline V CDR1 and CDR2: MRHNA, SNTAGT. The CDR3, as DNA: TGTGCCAGCAGTGATTCTAATATGCGAGGCTACACCTTC. Translated, it gives CASSDSNMRGYTF.

The V and J genes are TRBV2 and TRBJ2-2, with 12 bases lining up with TRBD2. V lost 6 bases to trimming and J lost 1 base; unmatched junction nucleotides: 3. The CDR3 has 16 amino acids. The germline CDR1 and CDR2 sequences are SNHLY and FYNNEI. The CDR3 spells CASRKLAGGNTGELFF. The CDR3 DNA sequence: TGTGCCAGCAGGAAACTAGCGGGAGGGAACACCGGGGAGCTGTTTTTT.

The chain joins TRBV4-1 to TRBJ1-6, with a possible D match to TRBD1 (5 bases). CDR3 size: 16 residues. Per germline, CDR1 MGHRA and CDR2 YSYEKL. V was clipped by 0 bases and J by 10 bases, with 16 bases between them. CDR3 in amino acids: CASSQEAQAGKSPLHF. CDR3 in DNA: TGCGCCAGCAGCCAAGAGGCCCAGGCAGGGAAATCACCCCTCCACTTT.

The J gene is TRBJ2-7, the V gene TRBV15; 11 bases align to TRBD2. The CDR3 length is 15 residues. V shed 4 bases and J 3 bases; nucleotides not matched to a gene: 5. CDR1 LNHNV and CDR2 YYDKDF come from the germline V gene (reference sequence). This CDR3 reads CATSTPGTSGYEQYF. CDR3 sequence (DNA): TGTGCCACCAGCACCCCCGGGACTAGCGGCTACGAGCAGTACTTC. Variable domain in full (rest from reference TRBV15 and TRBJ2-7): DAMVIQNPRYQVTQFGKPVTLSCSQTLNHNVMYWYQQKSSQAPKLLFHYYDKDFNNEADTPDNFQSRRPNTSFCFLDIRSPGLGDTAMYLCATSTPGTSGYEQYFGPGTRLTVT.

The chain uses TRBV18 and TRBJ1-2, with 8 positions matching TRBD1. The CDR3 has 15 amino acids. The ends lost 5 bases at V and 5 bases at J; junction bases unmatched: 10. Per germline, CDR1 KGHSH and CDR2 LQKENI. Here the CDR3 reads CASSTGQDLTYGYTF. The DNA for the CDR3 is TGTGCCAGCTCAACGGGACAGGACCTTACATATGGCTACACCTTC.

This chain links TRBV21-1 with TRBJ1-1; no check of the table's D call, TRBD1, against the DNA was made. TRBV21-1 is marked as a pseudogene. The CDR3 runs to 14 residues. The CDR3, as DNA: TGTGCCAGCAGCTCACGACAGGGGAACACTGAAGCTTTCTTT. It specifies CASSSRQGNTEAFF.

The chain employs TRBV6-8 and TRBJ2-3, with 8 positions matching TRBD2. The germline V gene has CDR1 MNHGY and CDR2 SAAAGT. The CDR3 consists of 15 residues. Trimming cost V 7 bases and J 9 bases; bases outside gene matches: 15. This CDR3 reads CASIQGRGVKKTQYF. CDR3 bases: TGTGCCAGCATCCAGGGGCGGGGGGTGAAGAAGACGCAGTATTTT.

The rearrangement joins TRBV5-5 to TRBJ2-1; perhaps TRBD1 as D (6 bases). Germline-derived CDR1 and CDR2 are SGHKS and YYEKEE (reference sequence). With 2 bases removed from V and 7 bases from J, the gap between germline ends came to 7 bases. The length of the CDR3 is 12 residues. CDR3 protein: CASSLQGNEQFF. CDR3 in DNA: TGTGCCAGCAGCTTACAGGGAAATGAGCAGTTCTTC. The complete variable domain, with remaining parts taken from reference TRBV5-5 and TRBJ2-1, reads DAGVTQSPTHLIKTRGQQVTLRCSPISGHKSVSWYQQVLGQGPQFIFQYYEKEERGRGNFPDRFSARQFPNYSSELNVNALLLGDSALYLCASSLQGNEQFFGPGTRLTVL.

The rearrangement links TRBV7-6 to TRBJ1-2; a possible D gene is TRBD1 (5 bases). The CDR3 sequence is 13 residues long. The ends were cut back, 5 bases at V and 6 bases at J, with 13 bases in the middle. CDR1 is SGHVS and CDR2 is FNYEAQ in the germline V gene. The CDR3 sequence is CASSPGGSHGYTF. As DNA, the CDR3 is TGTGCCAGCAGCCCGGGGGGGTCGCATGGCTACACCTTC.

The V and J genes are TRBV30 and TRBJ2-1; 13 nucleotides match TRBD2. J was trimmed by 3 bases and V by 1 base; bases with no gene match: 3. This CDR3 comprises 16 residues. Germline V lookup: CDR1 GTSNPN, CDR2 SVGIG (reference sequence). Here the CDR3 reads CAWSGTSGGLYNEQFF. CDR3 sequence (DNA): TGTGCCTGGAGTGGGACTAGCGGGGGCCTCTACAATGAGCAGTTCTTC.

Turning to this clone: One end of the junction does not line up with germline, which may come from a read error. The rearrangement uses TRBV19 and TRBJ2-3; TRBD2 matches at 7 bases. From germline, CDR1 is LNHDA and CDR2 SQIVND (reference sequence). The CDR3 contains 15 residues. Here the CDR3 DNA reads TGTGCCAGTAGGCTGTGGGAGGGAGGCACCGATACGCAGTATTTT. As protein: CASRLWEGGTDTQYF.

The rearrangement links TRBV27 to TRBJ2-3, with D hard to call. V lost 5 bases, J lost 6 bases, and 9 bases lay in between. CDR1 is MNHEY, CDR2 SMNVEV, per germline (reference sequence). The CDR3 covers 12 residues. CDR3 sequence: CASSAPSDTQYF. Here the CDR3 DNA reads TGTGCCAGCAGTGCCCCGAGCGATACGCAGTATTTT.

This clone was counted a single time. The chain is built from TRBV6-5 and TRBJ1-2, with a weak D call TRBD1 (6 bases). The CDR3 has 15 residues. In germline, CDR1 is MNHEY, CDR2 SVGAGI. The CDR3 protein is CASLGAGPGNYGYTF. The CDR3, as DNA: TGTGCGTCGCTGGGGGCAGGGCCTGGAAACTATGGCTACACCTTC.

This clone was recorded once. The chain uses TRBV7-2 and TRBJ2-5; 11 nucleotides align to TRBD2. This CDR3 has 15 amino acids. The germline V gene encodes CDR1 SGHTA and CDR2 FQGNSA. The ends lost 5 bases at V and 1 base at J; junction bases unmatched: 3. The DNA of the CDR3 is TGTGCCAGCAGCCGGGGACTAGCGGTCCAAGAGACCCAGTACTTC. This translates into CASSRGLAVQETQYF.

The V gene is TRBV6-6, the J gene TRBJ2-2; D remains ambiguous. Trimming left V 2 bases short and J 7 bases short, with 11 bases between. Germline CDR1 and CDR2: MNHNY and SVGAGI (reference sequence). CDR3 length: 14 amino acids. The CDR3 coding sequence is TGTGCCAGCAGTTACCTCCCTAAGTACGGGGAGCTGTTTTTT. Amino acid sequence: CASSYLPKYGELFF.

The J gene is TRBJ2-1, the V gene TRBV10-3, with 7 positions matching TRBD1. The junction had 3 bases not matched to a gene; V was cut back by 4 bases and J by 9 bases. There are 12 residues in the CDR3. Germline CDR1 reads ENHRY; CDR2 reads SYGVKD. The CDR3 loop reads CAISVPGGEQFF. The CDR3 coding sequence is TGTGCCATCAGTGTGCCAGGGGGTGAGCAGTTCTTC.